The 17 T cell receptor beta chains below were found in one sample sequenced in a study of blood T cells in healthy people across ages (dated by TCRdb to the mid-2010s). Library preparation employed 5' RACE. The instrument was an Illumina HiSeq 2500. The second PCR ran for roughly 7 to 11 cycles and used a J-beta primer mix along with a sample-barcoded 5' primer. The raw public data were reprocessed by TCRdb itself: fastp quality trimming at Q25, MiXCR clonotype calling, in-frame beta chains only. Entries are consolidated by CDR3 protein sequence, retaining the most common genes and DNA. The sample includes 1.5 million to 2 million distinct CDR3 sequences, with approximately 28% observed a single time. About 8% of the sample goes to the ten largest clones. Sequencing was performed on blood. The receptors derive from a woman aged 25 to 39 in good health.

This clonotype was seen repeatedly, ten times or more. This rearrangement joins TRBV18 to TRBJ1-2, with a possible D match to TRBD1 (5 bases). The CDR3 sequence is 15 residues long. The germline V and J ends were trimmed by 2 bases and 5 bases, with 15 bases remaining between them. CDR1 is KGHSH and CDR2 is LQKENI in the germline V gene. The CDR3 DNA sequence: TGTGCCAGCTCACCATCAACCGGGACGGAGTATGGCTACACCTTC. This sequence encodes CASSPSTGTEYGYTF.

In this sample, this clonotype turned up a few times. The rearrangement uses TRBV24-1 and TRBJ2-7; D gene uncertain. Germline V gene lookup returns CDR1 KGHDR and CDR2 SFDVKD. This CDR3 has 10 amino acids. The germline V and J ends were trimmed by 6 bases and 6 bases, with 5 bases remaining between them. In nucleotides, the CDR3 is TGTGCCACCAGTAAAGGCGAGCAGTACTTC. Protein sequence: CATSKGEQYF.

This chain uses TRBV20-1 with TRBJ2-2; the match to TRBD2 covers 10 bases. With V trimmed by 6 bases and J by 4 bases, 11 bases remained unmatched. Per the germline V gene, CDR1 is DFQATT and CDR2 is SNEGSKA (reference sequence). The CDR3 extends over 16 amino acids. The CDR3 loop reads CSAIVRAGGPTGELFF. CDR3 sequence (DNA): TGCAGTGCCATCGTCAGAGCGGGAGGGCCCACCGGGGAGCTGTTTTTT.

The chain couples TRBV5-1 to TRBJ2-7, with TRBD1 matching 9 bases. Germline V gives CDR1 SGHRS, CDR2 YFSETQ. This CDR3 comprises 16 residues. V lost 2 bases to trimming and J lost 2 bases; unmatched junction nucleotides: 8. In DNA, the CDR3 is TGCGCCAGCAGCTTACTGGACAGGGGCCCCACCTACGAGCAGTACTTC. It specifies CASSLLDRGPTYEQYF.

DNA for the CDR3: TGTGCCAGCAGCGACGGACTAGCGGGAGGGGCCTACGAGCAGTACTTC. This codes for CASSDGLAGGAYEQYF. The genes are TRBV2 and TRBJ2-7; TRBD2 agrees at 15 bases. J lost 2 bases, V lost 6 bases, and 5 bases had no gene match. The CDR3 totals 16 residues. CDR1 and CDR2 from the germline V gene are SNHLY and FYNNEI.

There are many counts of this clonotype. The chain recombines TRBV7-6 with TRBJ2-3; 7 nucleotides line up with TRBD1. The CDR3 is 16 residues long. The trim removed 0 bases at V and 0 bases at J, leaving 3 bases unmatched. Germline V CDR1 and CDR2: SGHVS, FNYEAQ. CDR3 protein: CASSLARGQSTDTQYF. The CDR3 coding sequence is TGTGCCAGCAGCTTAGCCCGGGGACAGAGCACAGATACGCAGTATTTT.

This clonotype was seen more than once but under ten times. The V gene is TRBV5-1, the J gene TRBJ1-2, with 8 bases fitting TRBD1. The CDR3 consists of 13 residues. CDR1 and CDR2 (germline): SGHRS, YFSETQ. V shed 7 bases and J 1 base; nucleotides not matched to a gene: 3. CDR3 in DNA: TGCGCCAGCTGGACAGGGAATAACTATGGCTACACCTTC. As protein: CASWTGNNYGYTF.

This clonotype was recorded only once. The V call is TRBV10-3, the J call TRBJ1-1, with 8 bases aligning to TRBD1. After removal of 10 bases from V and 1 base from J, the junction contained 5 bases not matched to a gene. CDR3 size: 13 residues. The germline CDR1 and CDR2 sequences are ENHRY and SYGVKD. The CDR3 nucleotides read TGTGCCACGGACAGGGCACAGAACACTGAAGCTTTCTTT. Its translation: CATDRAQNTEAFF.

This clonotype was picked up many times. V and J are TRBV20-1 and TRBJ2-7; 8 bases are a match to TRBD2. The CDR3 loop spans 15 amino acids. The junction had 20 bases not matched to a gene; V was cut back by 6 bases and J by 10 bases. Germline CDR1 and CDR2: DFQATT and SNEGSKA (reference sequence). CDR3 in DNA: TGCAGTGCCTCCTCCGGGACTAGTGGGGGGGGTACCCAGTACTTC. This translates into CSASSGTSGGGTQYF.

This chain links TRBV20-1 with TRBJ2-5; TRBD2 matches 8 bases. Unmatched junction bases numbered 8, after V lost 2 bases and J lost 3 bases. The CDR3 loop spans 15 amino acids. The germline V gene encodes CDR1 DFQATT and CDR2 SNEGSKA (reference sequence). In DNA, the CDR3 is TGCAGTGCTAGAAGTTTAGCGGGAAGTAAAGAGACCCAGTACTTC. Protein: CSARSLAGSKETQYF.

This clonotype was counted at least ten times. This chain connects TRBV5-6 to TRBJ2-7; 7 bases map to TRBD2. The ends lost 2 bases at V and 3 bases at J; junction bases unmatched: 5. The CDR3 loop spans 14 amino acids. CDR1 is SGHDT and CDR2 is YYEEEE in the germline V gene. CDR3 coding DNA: TGTGCCAGCAGCTTCTCCACTAGCGTCTACGAGCAGTACTTC. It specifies CASSFSTSVYEQYF.

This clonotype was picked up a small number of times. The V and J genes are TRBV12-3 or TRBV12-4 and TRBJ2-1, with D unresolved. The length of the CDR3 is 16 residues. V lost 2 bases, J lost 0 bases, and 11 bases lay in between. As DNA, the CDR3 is TGTGCCAGCAGTTTACGACGGGCAAGCTCCTACAATGAGCAGTTCTTC. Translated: CASSLRRASSYNEQFF.

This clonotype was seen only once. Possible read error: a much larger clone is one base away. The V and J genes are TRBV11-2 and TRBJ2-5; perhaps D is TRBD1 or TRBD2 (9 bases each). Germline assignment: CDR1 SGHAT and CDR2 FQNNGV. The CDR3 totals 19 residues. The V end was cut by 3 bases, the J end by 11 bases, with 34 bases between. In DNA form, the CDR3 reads TGTGCCAGCAGCTTGTACAGGGGGCAGGTTAGCGGGGGAGGGAATGAGCAGTACTTC. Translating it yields CASSLYRGQVSGGGNEQYF.

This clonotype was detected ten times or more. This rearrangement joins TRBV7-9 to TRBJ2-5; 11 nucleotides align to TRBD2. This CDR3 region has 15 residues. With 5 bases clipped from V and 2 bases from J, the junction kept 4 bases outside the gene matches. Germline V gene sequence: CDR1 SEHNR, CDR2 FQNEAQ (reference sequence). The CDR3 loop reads CASSLGLAAQETQYF. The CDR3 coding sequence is TGTGCCAGCAGCCTGGGACTAGCGGCTCAAGAGACCCAGTACTTC.

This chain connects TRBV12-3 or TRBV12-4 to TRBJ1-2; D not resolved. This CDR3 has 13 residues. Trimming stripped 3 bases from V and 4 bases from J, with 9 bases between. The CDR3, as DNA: TGTGCCAGCAGTTTCGATGAATCCTATGGCTACACCTTC. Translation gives CASSFDESYGYTF.

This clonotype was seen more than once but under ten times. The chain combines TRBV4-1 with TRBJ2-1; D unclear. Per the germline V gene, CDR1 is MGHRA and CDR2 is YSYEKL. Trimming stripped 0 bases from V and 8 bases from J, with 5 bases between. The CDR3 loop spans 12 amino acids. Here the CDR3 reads CASSQDWDEQFF. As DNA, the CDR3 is TGCGCCAGCAGCCAAGATTGGGATGAGCAGTTCTTC.

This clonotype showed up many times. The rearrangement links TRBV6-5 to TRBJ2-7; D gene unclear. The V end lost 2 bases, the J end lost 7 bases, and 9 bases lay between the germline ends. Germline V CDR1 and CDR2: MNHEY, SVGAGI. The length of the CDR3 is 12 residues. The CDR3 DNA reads TGTGCCAGCAGTTACGGTTCAGGAGAGCAGTACTTC. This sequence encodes CASSYGSGEQYF.